This T cell receptor (beta chain) is from a study of cytomegalovirus exposure and HLA in healthy donors. In the study overall: Early released data had tens of millions of unique TCRs, all coming from HLA-typed donors. Most genotyped donors, 65% to 90% of fewer than 400, had Caucasian-associated genetic ancestry.

Study conclusions and caveats: Among CMV-associated TCR beta chains, most appeared HLA-restricted in a later analysis.

The primer mix had 60 Vbeta and 13 Jbeta primers. Here immunoSEQ multiplex PCR was the method, and the copy in TCRdb shows in-frame clones only, minus some. The sample yields around 110,000 clones, 65% to 80% seen once. This CDR3 is 14 amino acids long. Germline-derived CDR1 and CDR2 are SQVTM and ANQGSEA. Concerning this clone itself: The antigen remains unidentified.

The J gene is TRBJ2-5, the V gene TRBV29-1; D unresolved. The DNA end favors TRBJ2-7, so the J call may be wrong. The receptor's source is a male donor in good health and CMV-seronegative. Source material: PBMCs. CDR3 bases: TGCAGCGTTGAATTCGGGTACGGCCCCCACGAGCAGTACTTC. This translates into CSVEFGYGPHEQYF.